These 24 T cell receptor beta chains came from one sample sequenced in a study of cytomegalovirus exposure and HLA in healthy donors. The primer mix had 60 Vbeta and 13 Jbeta primers. Produced via immunoSEQ multiplex PCR; TCRdb's table is partial and in-frame only. The sample yields 75,000 or so clones, around four fifths seen once. Specimen: PBMCs. The receptors here all came from a young woman in good health and CMV-seropositive.

CDR3 residues: CASSLVAGSFGYTF. The DNA of the CDR3 is TGTGCCAGCAGCTTGGTGGCAGGGTCCTTTGGCTACACCTTC. This chain connects TRBV5-6 to TRBJ1-2, with D possibly matching TRBD1 (5 bases). This CDR3 is 14 amino acids long. V shed 0 bases and J shed 7 bases, with 13 bases lying between them. Per germline, CDR1 SGHDT and CDR2 YYEEEE.

This clone appeared once. This rearrangement joins TRBV2 to TRBJ1-5; TRBD1 matches at 7 bases. The CDR3 has 13 amino acids. Looked up from germline, CDR1 is SNHLY and CDR2 is FYNNEI. The trim removed 6 bases at V and 4 bases at J, leaving 3 bases unmatched. In nucleotides, the CDR3 is TGTGCCAGCAGCACACAGGGGAATCAGCCCCAGCATTTT. This sequence encodes CASSTQGNQPQHF.

The chain couples TRBV19 to TRBJ1-1; tentative D call: TRBD1 (6 bases). The germline V gene has CDR1 LNHDA and CDR2 SQIVND (reference sequence). V gave up 3 bases and J gave up 6 bases, with 14 bases separating them. The CDR3 runs 14 residues. In nucleotides, the CDR3 is TGTGCCAGTAGTATCCAGGGGCTCCTGGCTGAAGCTTTCTTT. Translating gives CASSIQGLLAEAFF.

This clone was seen more than once but under ten times. The CDR3 region is CASSWTSTGETQYF. DNA for the CDR3: TGCGCCAGCAGCTGGACTTCCACGGGAGAGACCCAGTACTTC. V and J are TRBV5-1 and TRBJ2-5, with a possible D match to TRBD2 (5 bases). The V and J ends lost 3 bases and 4 bases respectively, with 13 bases between them. CDR3 length equals 14 residues. CDR1 and CDR2 (germline): SGHRS, YFSETQ.

The chain has TRBV18 and TRBJ1-1; D is uncertain. This CDR3 has 15 amino acids. Trimming left V 6 bases short and J 2 bases short, with 16 bases between. Germline V gene data show CDR1 as KGHSH and CDR2 as LQKENI. The chain's CDR3 is CASSSRTVINTEAFF. The CDR3 DNA follows: TGTGCCAGCTCCTCGCGGACTGTCATCAACACTGAAGCTTTCTTT.

The J gene is TRBJ1-4, the V gene TRBV6-5; weak D call: TRBD1 (6 bases). The length of the CDR3 is 15 residues. V was trimmed by 7 bases and J by 5 bases, leaving 17 bases between them. The germline CDR1 and CDR2 sequences are MNHEY and SVGAGI. CDR3 loop: CASTSGGQDNEKLFF. CDR3 sequence (DNA): TGTGCCAGCACCTCCGGGGGGCAGGACAATGAAAAACTGTTTTTT.

This clone turned up a few times. The chain carries TRBV19 and TRBJ1-2; D perhaps matches TRBD1 (5 bases). V was shortened by 0 bases and J by 7 bases, with 15 bases between the two germline ends. The CDR3 runs 15 residues. The germline CDR1 and CDR2 sequences are LNHDA and SQIVND (reference sequence). In DNA, the CDR3 is TGTGCCAGTAGTATAGATCTACGGGGGGGACGTGGCTACACCTTC. This encodes CASSIDLRGGRGYTF.

In its sample, this clone was seen once. The chain has TRBV30 and TRBJ2-1, with TRBD2 matching 10 bases. V gave up 0 bases and J gave up 6 bases; unmatched junction bases: 5. The CDR3 extends over 15 amino acids. The V gene's germline CDR1 is GTSNPN and CDR2 SVGIG (reference sequence). The CDR3, as DNA: TGTGCCTGGAGTGTAAGCGGGAGGGCCCTCAATGAGCAGTTCTTC. Protein: CAWSVSGRALNEQFF.

The J gene is TRBJ2-7, the V gene TRBV5-1, with D maybe TRBD1 (5 bases). CDR1 and CDR2 from the germline V gene are SGHRS and YFSETQ. Trimming removed 0 bases at V and 3 bases at J, with 10 bases between. The CDR3 runs 14 residues. The CDR3 here is CASSLGGRVYEQYF. In DNA, the CDR3 is TGCGCCAGCAGCTTGGGTGGCAGGGTCTACGAGCAGTACTTC.

This chain connects TRBV4-2 to TRBJ2-7, with 7 bases that match TRBD2. The germline gives CDR1 LGHNA, CDR2 YNFKEQ. The CDR3 extends over 15 amino acids. With V trimmed by 1 base and J by 4 bases, 7 bases remained unmatched. The CDR3 nucleotides are TGTGCCAGCAGCCAAGGGGCCAGCGGGGTTTACGAGCAGTACTTC. The encoded protein is CASSQGASGVYEQYF.

This chain connects TRBV4-1 to TRBJ2-7, with D maybe TRBD2 (7 bases). V was pared by 3 bases and J by 3 bases, with 18 bases between. The germline gives CDR1 MGHRA, CDR2 YSYEKL. The CDR3 has 16 amino acids. The CDR3 loop reads CASSHPRGASYYEQYF. CDR3 DNA sequence: TGCGCCAGCAGCCATCCCCGGGGGGCGAGTTACTACGAGCAGTACTTC.

This CDR3 is CASSVVGTRGYEQYF. In DNA, the CDR3 is TGTGCCAGCAGCGTGGTCGGGACTAGGGGTTACGAGCAGTACTTC. The chain combines TRBV6-5 with TRBJ2-7; 8 positions agree with TRBD2. The germline CDR1 and CDR2 sequences are MNHEY and SVGAGI. Trimming took 6 bases from V and 4 from J; bases not matched to a gene: 11. The CDR3 consists of 15 residues.

The chain carries TRBV4-3 and TRBJ2-7, with 10 bases lining up with TRBD1. Germline trimming cut 4 bases from V and 3 bases from J; bases unmatched to any gene: 9. Germline CDR1 reads LGHNA; CDR2 reads YSLEER. The CDR3 is 16 residues long. The CDR3 DNA follows: TGCGCCAGCAGCCCTGACAGGGGGCTATTAATCTACGAGCAGTACTTC. Translating gives CASSPDRGLLIYEQYF.

V gene TRBV28 combines with J gene TRBJ2-5; TRBD2 matches at 10 bases. The CDR3 is made up of 15 amino acids. The V and J ends lost 5 bases and 5 bases, in that order; junction bases with no gene match: 8. Germline V gives CDR1 MDHEN, CDR2 SYDVKM. The CDR3 protein is CASSVPGSGRETQYF. The CDR3 DNA follows: TGTGCCAGCAGTGTCCCGGGTAGCGGGAGGGAGACCCAGTACTTC. Full variable domain (remainder filled in from reference TRBV28 and TRBJ2-5): DVKVTQSSRYLVKRTGEKVFLECVQDMDHENMFWYRQDPGLGLRLIYFSYDVKMKEKGDIPEGYSVSREKKERFSLILESASTNQTSMYLCASSVPGSGRETQYFGPGTRLLVL.

The DNA for the CDR3 is TGTGCCAGCAGCCCCCAGACGGGAGGTGAAGCTTTCTTT. Translating it yields CASSPQTGGEAFF. The chain combines TRBV7-6 with TRBJ1-1; D is ambiguous. This CDR3 has 13 amino acids. Germline CDR1 SGHVS, CDR2 FNYEAQ. V lost 5 bases to trimming and J lost 7 bases, with 14 bases between them.

This clone has a handful of counts. The chain has TRBV10-3 and TRBJ1-4; the D gene is possibly TRBD1 (5 bases). The CDR3 has 15 residues. Trimming cost V 10 bases and J 4 bases, with 19 bases left between them. Germline assignment: CDR1 ENHRY and CDR2 SYGVKD. In DNA, the CDR3 is TGTGCCACGAAGAAGGGGTCAGGTGGTAATGAAAAACTGTTTTTT. Translating gives CATKKGSGGNEKLFF.

The CDR3 spells CAWTDTTYEQYF. In DNA, the CDR3 is TGTGCCTGGACGGACACAACCTACGAGCAGTACTTC. The chain couples TRBV30 to TRBJ2-7; tentative D call: TRBD1 (5 bases). CDR3 length equals 12 residues. Germline assignment: CDR1 GTSNPN and CDR2 SVGIG (reference sequence). V was shortened by 4 bases and J by 2 bases, with 9 bases between the two germline ends.

This chain links TRBV5-4 with TRBJ1-1; D is undetermined. Germline V CDR1 and CDR2: SGHNT, YYREEE (reference sequence). CDR3 length equals 14 residues. Trimming removed 0 bases at V and 0 bases at J, with 6 bases between. The CDR3 reads CASSLVGLNTEAFF. CDR3 nucleotides: TGTGCCAGCAGCTTGGTGGGCCTGAACACTGAAGCTTTCTTT.

Turning to this clone: The junction does not match germline at one end; this may be a read error. The J gene is TRBJ2-1, the V gene TRBV7-7, with D tentatively TRBD2 (5 bases). Looked up from germline, CDR1 is SSHAT and CDR2 is FNYEAQ (reference sequence). This CDR3 spans 13 amino acids. CDR3 sequence: CASSLAEGDEQFF. For the CDR3, the DNA is TGTGCTAGCAGCTTAGCCGAGGGAGATGAGCAGTTCTTC.

The gene calls are TRBV30 and TRBJ2-1; the match to TRBD2 covers 13 bases. Trimming cost V 0 bases and J 8 bases; bases outside gene matches: 1. The CDR3 spans 14 residues. The germline gives CDR1 GTSNPN, CDR2 SVGIG (reference sequence). The CDR3 DNA reads as TGTGCCTGGAGTGTACTAGCGGGAGGGGATGAGCAGTTCTTC. It translates to CAWSVLAGGDEQFF.

The table lists this clone with a few counts. The V gene is TRBV7-9, the J gene TRBJ2-7; 9 bases fit TRBD1. The CDR3 sequence is 14 residues long. J gave up 4 bases and V 5 bases, and 6 bases lay outside the gene matches. The germline CDR1 and CDR2 sequences are SEHNR and FQNEAQ (reference sequence). CDR3 DNA sequence: TGTGCCAGCAGCGGTCTACAGGGGGCGTACGAGCAGTACTTC. Protein: CASSGLQGAYEQYF.

J is TRBJ1-4 and V is TRBV5-1; possibly TRBD1 for D (6 bases). CDR1 SGHRS and CDR2 YFSETQ come from the germline V gene. The CDR3 length is 17 residues. The V end lost 0 bases, the J end lost 0 bases, and 12 bases lay between the germline ends. The CDR3 loop is CASSLEDSLSTNEKLFF. The CDR3, as DNA: TGCGCCAGCAGCTTGGAGGACAGCCTGTCAACTAATGAAAAACTGTTTTTT.

V and J are TRBV5-1 and TRBJ1-5; D unresolved. Germline V gene data show CDR1 as SGHRS and CDR2 as YFSETQ. The V and J ends lost 1 base and 4 bases respectively, with 12 bases between them. CDR3 length: 15 amino acids. The CDR3 nucleotides read TGCGCCAGCAGCTTGATCGCGGGCGCAAATCAGCCCCAGCATTTT. It specifies CASSLIAGANQPQHF.

This clone was counted a few times. The J gene is TRBJ2-7, the V gene TRBV5-5; 11 bases align to TRBD1. Looked up from germline, CDR1 is SGHKS and CDR2 is YYEKEE (reference sequence). The CDR3 loop spans 14 amino acids. V shed 7 bases, J shed 3 bases, and the junction held 6 bases outside the gene matches. The CDR3 DNA reads as TGTGCCAGCCACGGGACAGGGGGTCGCTACGAGCAGTACTTC. Its protein is CASHGTGGRYEQYF.